The 3 T cell receptor beta chains presented below share a single source sample, sequenced in a study of T-cell memory formation after mild COVID-19. TCRdb used MiXCR to reprocess the 5' RACE reads, holding one entry per CDR3 protein. The table lists about 450,000 distinct CDR3 sequences, roughly a quarter of them singletons. The source material was PBMCs or a T cell subset sorted from them (not recorded which). These receptors all stem from an adult woman who had mild COVID-19 (a few samples of this study predate the infection). Cell type and time point are not known.

The chain employs TRBV15 and TRBJ2-1; a weak D match, TRBD2 (5 bases). V was trimmed by 3 bases and J by 0 bases, leaving 9 bases between them. This CDR3 has 15 amino acids. Germline lookup yields CDR1 LNHNV and CDR2 YYDKDF (reference sequence). CDR3 region: CATSSMGVSYNEQFF. CDR3 coding DNA: TGTGCCACCAGCAGCATGGGAGTCTCCTACAATGAGCAGTTCTTC.

This chain uses TRBV24-1 with TRBJ2-6, with no clear D. The V and J ends lost 4 bases and 0 bases respectively, with 9 bases between them. Germline loops: CDR1 KGHDR, CDR2 SFDVKD. This CDR3 is 16 amino acids long. The DNA of the CDR3 is TGTGCCACCAGTGACCATGACACCTCTGGGGCCAACGTCCTGACTTTC. Its protein is CATSDHDTSGANVLTF.

This clonotype showed up just once. V and J are TRBV10-2 and TRBJ1-5, with 8 bases lining up with TRBD1. This CDR3 has 14 residues. V shed 6 bases and J 7 bases; nucleotides not matched to a gene: 8. CDR1 and CDR2 (germline): WSHSY, SAAADI. The CDR3 coding sequence is TGCGCCAGCAGCGACGACAGGGGTAACCAGCCCCAGCATTTT. Encoded protein: CASSDDRGNQPQHF.